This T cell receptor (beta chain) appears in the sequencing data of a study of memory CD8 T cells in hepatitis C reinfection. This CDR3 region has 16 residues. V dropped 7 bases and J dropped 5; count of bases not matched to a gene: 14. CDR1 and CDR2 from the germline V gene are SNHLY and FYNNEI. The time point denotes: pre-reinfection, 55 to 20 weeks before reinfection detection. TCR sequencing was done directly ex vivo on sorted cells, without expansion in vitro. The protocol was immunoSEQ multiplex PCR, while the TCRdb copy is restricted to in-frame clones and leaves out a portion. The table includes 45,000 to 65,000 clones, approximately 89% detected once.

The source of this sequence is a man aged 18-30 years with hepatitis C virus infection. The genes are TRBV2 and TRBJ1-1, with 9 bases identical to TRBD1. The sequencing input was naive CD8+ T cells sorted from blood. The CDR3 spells CASNVSPGTGLTEAFF. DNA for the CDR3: TGTGCCAGCAACGTGAGTCCCGGGACAGGGTTGACTGAAGCTTTCTTT.